This T cell receptor beta chain originates from a study of cytomegalovirus exposure and HLA in healthy donors. Overall study: Early released data comprised about 85 million unique TCRs from HLA-typed donors. Clustering assigned 81% of the approximately 400 genotyped donors to the Caucasian-associated ancestry cluster. Study results and caveats: About 87% or about 30% of the time was how often most TCR beta V segments were productive, according to an earlier analysis.

Unrecorded immune exposures were likely, despite nominal health at sampling. PCR involved 60 Vbeta and 13 Jbeta primers. Some clones are missing from TCRdb's copy, which holds only in-frame ones; the method was immunoSEQ multiplex PCR. This table has some 110,000 clones, 81% appearing once. Germline CDR1 is MNHEY and CDR2 is SMNVEV (reference sequence). The CDR3 is made up of 11 amino acids. As concerns this clone: Antigen unknown.

J is TRBJ2-5 and V is TRBV27, with D unclear. The J call is doubtful: the DNA matches TRBJ2-7 better. Material for sequencing was PBMCs. The sequence was collected from a woman aged 25 to 39 in good health and CMV-seronegative. The chain's CDR3 is CASSSRYEQYF. CDR3 bases: TGTGCCAGCAGTTCAAGATACGAGCAGTACTTC.